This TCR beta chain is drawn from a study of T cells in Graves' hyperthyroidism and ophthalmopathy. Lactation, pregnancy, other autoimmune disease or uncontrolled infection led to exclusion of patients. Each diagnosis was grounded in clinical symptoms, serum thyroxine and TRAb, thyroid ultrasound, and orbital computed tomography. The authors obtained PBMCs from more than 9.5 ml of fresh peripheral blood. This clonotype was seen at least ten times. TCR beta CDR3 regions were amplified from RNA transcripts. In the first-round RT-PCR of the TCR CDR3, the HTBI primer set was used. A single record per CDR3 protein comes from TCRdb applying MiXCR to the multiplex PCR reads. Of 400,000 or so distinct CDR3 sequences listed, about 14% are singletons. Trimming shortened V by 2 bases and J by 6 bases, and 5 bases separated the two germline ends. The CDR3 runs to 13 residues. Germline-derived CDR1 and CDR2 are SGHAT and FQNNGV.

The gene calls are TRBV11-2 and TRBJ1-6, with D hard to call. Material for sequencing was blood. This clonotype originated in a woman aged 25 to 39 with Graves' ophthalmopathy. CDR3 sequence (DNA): TGTGCCAGCAGCTTAAAGTTTAATTCACCCCTCCACTTT. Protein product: CASSLKFNSPLHF.